This record concerns one TCR beta chain sequence. The repertoire was sequenced with immunoSEQ multiplex PCR; TCRdb's copy has only in-frame clones and lacks some. This table holds under 110,000 clones, 85% to 95% found once. The data stem from a study of T cell changes during pregnancy in multiple sclerosis. CDR1 and CDR2 from the germline V gene are SQVTM and ANQGSEA. This CDR3 region has 15 residues. Trimming pared 0 bases from V and 2 bases from J, leaving 11 bases between. The TCR was taken from a female donor with multiple sclerosis, enrolled in a pregnancy study. The sequences come from peripheral blood, collected after pregnancy. The chain has TRBV29-1 and TRBJ2-1, with D perhaps matching TRBD1 (6 bases). The CDR3 region has the DNA TGCAGCGTTGAAGATGACAGGTCAGCCTACAATGAGCAGTTCTTC. Translation: CSVEDDRSAYNEQFF.